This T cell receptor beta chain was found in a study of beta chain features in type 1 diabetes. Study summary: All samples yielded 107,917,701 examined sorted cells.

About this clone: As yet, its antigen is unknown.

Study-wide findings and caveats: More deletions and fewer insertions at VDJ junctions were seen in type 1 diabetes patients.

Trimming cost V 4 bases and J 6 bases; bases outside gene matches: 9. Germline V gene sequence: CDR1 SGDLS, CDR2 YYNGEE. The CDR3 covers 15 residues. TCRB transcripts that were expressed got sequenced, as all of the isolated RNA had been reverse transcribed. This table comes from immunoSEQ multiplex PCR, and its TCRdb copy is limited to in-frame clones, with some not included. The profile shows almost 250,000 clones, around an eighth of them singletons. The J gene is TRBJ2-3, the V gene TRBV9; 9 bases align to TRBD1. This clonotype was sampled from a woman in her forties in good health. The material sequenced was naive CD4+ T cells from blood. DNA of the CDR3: TGTGCCAGCAGCTTACAGACAGGGGGTAGGGATACGCAGTATTTT. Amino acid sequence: CASSLQTGGRDTQYF. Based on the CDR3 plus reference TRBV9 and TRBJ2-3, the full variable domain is DSGVTQTPKHLITATGQRVTLRCSPRSGDLSVYWYQQSLDQGLQFLIQYYNGEERAKGNILERFSAQQFPDLHSELNLSSLELGDSALYFCASSLQTGGRDTQYFGPGTRLTVL.